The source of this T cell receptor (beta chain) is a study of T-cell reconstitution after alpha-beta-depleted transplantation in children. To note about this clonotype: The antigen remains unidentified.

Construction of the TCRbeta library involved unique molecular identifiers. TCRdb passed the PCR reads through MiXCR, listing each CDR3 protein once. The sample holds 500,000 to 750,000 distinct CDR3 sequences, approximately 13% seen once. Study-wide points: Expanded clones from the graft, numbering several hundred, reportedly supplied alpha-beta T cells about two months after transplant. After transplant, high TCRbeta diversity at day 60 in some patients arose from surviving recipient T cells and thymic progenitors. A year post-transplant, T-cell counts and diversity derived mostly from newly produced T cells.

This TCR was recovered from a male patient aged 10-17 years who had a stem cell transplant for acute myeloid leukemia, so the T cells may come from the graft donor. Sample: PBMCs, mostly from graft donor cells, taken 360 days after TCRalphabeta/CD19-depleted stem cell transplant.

The CDR3 reads CASSLGLAGMNTGELFF. CDR3 DNA sequence: TGTGCCAGCAGTTTGGGACTAGCGGGGATGAACACCGGGGAGCTGTTTTTT. J is TRBJ2-2 and V is TRBV6-5; 13 bases match TRBD2. Unmatched junction bases numbered 3, after V lost 4 bases and J lost 1 base. The CDR3 sequence is 17 residues long. CDR1 is MNHEY and CDR2 is SVGAGI in the germline V gene.